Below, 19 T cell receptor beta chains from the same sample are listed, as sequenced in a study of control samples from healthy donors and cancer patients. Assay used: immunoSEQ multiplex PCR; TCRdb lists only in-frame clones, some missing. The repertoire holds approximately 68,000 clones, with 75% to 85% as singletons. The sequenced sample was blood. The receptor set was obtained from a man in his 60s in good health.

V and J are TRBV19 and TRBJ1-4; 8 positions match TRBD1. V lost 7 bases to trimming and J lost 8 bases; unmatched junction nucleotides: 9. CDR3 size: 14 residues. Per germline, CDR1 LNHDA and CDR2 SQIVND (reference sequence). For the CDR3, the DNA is TGTGCCAGTAAGCCCGGGACAGGTGGCGAAAAACTGTTTTTT. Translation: CASKPGTGGEKLFF.

CDR3 residues: CATSDPGQGSNEQFF. CDR3 DNA: TGTGCCACCAGTGATCCGGGACAGGGGAGCAATGAGCAGTTCTTC. The chain employs TRBV24-1 and TRBJ2-1; 10 positions agree with TRBD1. The CDR3 sequence is 15 residues long. Unmatched junction bases numbered 4, after V lost 3 bases and J lost 6 bases. Germline CDR1 reads KGHDR; CDR2 reads SFDVKD.

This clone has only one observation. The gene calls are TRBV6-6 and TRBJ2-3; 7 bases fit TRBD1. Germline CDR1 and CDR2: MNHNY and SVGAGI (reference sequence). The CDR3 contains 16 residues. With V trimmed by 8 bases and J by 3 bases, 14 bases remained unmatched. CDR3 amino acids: CASADRQGRSTDTQYF. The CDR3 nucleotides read TGTGCCAGCGCAGATCGACAGGGCCGGAGTACAGATACGCAGTATTTT.

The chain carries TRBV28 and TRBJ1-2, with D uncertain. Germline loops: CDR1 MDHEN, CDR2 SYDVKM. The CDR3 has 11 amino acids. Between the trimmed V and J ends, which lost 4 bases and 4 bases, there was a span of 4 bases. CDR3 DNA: TGTGCCAGCAGTTCATTCTATGGCTACACCTTC. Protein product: CASSSFYGYTF.

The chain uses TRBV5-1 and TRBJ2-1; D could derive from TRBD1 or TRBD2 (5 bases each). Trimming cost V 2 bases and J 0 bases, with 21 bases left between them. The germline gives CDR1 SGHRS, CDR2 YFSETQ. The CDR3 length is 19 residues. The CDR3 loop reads CASSFEGPLRPSSYNEQFF. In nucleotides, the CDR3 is TGCGCCAGCAGCTTCGAGGGACCCCTACGTCCCAGCTCCTACAATGAGCAGTTCTTC. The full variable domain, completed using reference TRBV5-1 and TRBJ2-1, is KAGVTQTPRYLIKTRGQQVTLSCSPISGHRSVSWYQQTPGQGLQFLFEYFSETQRNKGNFPGRFSGRQFSNSRSEMNVSTLELGDSALYLCASSFEGPLRPSSYNEQFFGPGTRLTVL.

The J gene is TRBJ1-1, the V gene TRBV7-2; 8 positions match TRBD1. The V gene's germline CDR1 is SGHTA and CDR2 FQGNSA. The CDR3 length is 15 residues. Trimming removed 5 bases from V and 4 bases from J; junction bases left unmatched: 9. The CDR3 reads CASSPPTGAGTEAFF. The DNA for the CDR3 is TGTGCCAGCAGCCCACCGACAGGGGCGGGCACTGAAGCTTTCTTT.

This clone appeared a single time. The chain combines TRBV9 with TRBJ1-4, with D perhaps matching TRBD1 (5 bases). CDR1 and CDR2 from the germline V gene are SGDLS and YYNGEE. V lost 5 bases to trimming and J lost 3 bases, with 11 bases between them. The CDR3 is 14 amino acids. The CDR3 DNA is TGTGCCAGCAGTCCAGGGTTTGCTAATGAAAAACTGTTTTTT. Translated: CASSPGFANEKLFF.

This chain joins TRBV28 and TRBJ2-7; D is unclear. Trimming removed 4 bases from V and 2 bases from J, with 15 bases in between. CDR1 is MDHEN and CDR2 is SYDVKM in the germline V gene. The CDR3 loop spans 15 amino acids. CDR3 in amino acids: CASSSGQLRTYEQYF. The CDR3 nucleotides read TGTGCCAGCAGTTCCGGCCAGCTAAGAACCTACGAGCAGTACTTC.

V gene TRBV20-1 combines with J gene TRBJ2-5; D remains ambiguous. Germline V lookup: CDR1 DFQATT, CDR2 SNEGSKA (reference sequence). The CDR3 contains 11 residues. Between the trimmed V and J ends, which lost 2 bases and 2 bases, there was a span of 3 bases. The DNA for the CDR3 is TGCAGTGCTAGAATACAAGAGACCCAGTACTTC. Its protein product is CSARIQETQYF.

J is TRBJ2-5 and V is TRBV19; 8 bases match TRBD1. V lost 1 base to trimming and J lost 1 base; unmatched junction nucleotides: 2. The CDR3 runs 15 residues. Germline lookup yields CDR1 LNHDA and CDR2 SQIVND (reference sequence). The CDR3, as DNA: TGTGCCAGTAGTATAGCCGGGACAGGCCAAGAGACCCAGTACTTC. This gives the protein CASSIAGTGQETQYF.

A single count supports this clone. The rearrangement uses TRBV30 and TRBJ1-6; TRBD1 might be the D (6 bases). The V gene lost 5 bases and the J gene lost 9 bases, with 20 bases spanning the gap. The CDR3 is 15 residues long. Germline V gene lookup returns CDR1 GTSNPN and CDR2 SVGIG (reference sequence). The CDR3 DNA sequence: TGTGCCTGGGACCCGGGCGTCGTAGGGGGTTCACCCCTCCACTTT. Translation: CAWDPGVVGGSPLHF.

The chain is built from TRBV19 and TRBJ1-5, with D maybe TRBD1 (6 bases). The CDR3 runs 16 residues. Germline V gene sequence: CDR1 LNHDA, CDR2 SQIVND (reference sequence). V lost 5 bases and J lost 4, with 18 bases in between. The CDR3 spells CASSSQTGWRNQPQHF. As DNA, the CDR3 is TGTGCCAGTAGTTCCCAAACAGGGTGGAGGAATCAGCCCCAGCATTTT.

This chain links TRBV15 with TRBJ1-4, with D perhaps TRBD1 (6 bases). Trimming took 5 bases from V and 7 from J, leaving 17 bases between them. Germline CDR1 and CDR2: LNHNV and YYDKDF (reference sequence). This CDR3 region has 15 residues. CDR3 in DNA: TGTGCCACCAGCCCAAGAGCGGGGGCAGGTGAAAAACTGTTTTTT. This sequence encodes CATSPRAGAGEKLFF.

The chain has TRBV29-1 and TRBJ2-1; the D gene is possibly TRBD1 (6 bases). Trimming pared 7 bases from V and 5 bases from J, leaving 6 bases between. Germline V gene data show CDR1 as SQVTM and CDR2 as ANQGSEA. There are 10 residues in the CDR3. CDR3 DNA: TGCAGCGGGACAGACAATGAGCAGTTCTTC. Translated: CSGTDNEQFF.

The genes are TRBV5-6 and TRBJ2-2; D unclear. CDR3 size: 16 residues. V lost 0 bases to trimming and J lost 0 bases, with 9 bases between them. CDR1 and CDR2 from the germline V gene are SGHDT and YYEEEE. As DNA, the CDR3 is TGTGCCAGCAGCTTGGATGTCAGCCCGAACACCGGGGAGCTGTTTTTT. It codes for CASSLDVSPNTGELFF.

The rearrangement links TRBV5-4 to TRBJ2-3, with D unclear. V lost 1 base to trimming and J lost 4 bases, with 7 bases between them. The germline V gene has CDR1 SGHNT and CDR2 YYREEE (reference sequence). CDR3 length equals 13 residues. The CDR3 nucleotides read TGTGCCAGCAGCTTGCCAGATCCAGATACGCAGTATTTT. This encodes CASSLPDPDTQYF.

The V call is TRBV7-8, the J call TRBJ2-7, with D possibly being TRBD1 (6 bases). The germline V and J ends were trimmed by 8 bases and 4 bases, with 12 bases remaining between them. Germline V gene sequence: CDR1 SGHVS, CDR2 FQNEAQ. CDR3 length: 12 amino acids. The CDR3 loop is CASRGRGYEQYF. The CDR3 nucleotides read TGTGCCAGCCGCGGAAGGGGGTACGAGCAGTACTTC.

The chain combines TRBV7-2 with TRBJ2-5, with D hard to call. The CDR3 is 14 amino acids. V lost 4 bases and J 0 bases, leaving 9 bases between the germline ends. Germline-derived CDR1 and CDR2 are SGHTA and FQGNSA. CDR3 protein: CASSSKRYQETQYF. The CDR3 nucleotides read TGTGCCAGCAGCTCCAAGAGGTACCAAGAGACCCAGTACTTC.

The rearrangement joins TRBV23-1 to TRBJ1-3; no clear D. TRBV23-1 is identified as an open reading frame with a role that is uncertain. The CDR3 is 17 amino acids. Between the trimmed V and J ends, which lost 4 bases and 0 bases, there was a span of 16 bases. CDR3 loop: CASSPAALLISGNTIYF. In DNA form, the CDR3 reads TGCGCCAGCAGTCCGGCAGCCTTACTCATCTCTGGAAACACCATATATTTT.